This T cell receptor beta chain was profiled in a study of cytomegalovirus exposure and HLA in healthy donors. Study summary: Findings of an earlier analysis included some 120 million unique TCR beta sequences from roughly 180 million T cells.

Overall study findings and caveats: Several top significant clusters appeared, in a later analysis, to be linked to common viral pathogens. Analysis performed later found approximately 17,000 TCR beta sequences associated with HLA alleles at 0.05 false discovery rate.

The study ran its PCR with 60 Vbeta and 13 Jbeta primers. Some clones are missing from TCRdb's copy, which holds only in-frame ones; the method was immunoSEQ multiplex PCR. The table records about 210,000 clones, about four fifths of them present only once. The CDR3 contains 14 residues. V shed 5 bases and J 5 bases; nucleotides not matched to a gene: 8. Germline values: CDR1 SGHAT, CDR2 FQNNGV. Details on this clone: Its specificity is not known.

The clonotype comes from a woman aged 45 to 65 in good health and CMV-seropositive. Sample: PBMCs. The J gene is TRBJ2-7, the V gene TRBV11-2, with 8 bases identical to TRBD1. As DNA, the CDR3 is TGTGCCAGCAGCCACGCCTGGACAGGGAACGAGCAGTACTTC. It encodes CASSHAWTGNEQYF.